This T cell receptor (beta chain) was profiled in a study of PD-1 blockade in classical Hodgkin lymphoma. Study details: A 3 mg/kg intravenous dose of nivolumab was received by patients every 2 weeks.

The CDR3 length is 15 residues. The V and J ends lost 4 bases and 4 bases, in that order; junction bases with no gene match: 8. The germline V gene has CDR1 SGHNT and CDR2 YYREEE (reference sequence). Remarks on this clone: What it binds is unknown.

Exposure to brentuximab vedotin varied, and each patient had relapsed following autologous stem cell transplantation. Complete response, partial response or progressive disease were the best responses. Study-level points and caveats: For complete responders, baseline diversity was comparable to that of newly diagnosed patients. Reports described newly diagnosed patients as having lower baseline TCR diversity than healthy donors.

The method was immunoSEQ multiplex PCR; TCRdb's version includes in-frame clones alone and lacks a portion of them. This table holds some 10,000 clones, around 75% found once. This TCR derives from a human donor with classical Hodgkin lymphoma. The chain employs TRBV5-4 and TRBJ1-2, with 9 bases matching TRBD1. Sample: peripheral blood mononuclear cells (PBMCs), taken at baseline. The CDR3 reads CASSNPGQGSYGYTF. In DNA form, the CDR3 reads TGTGCCAGCAGCAACCCGGGACAGGGTAGCTATGGCTACACCTTC.